The clone carrying this TCR beta chain was recorded many times. The antigen remains unidentified. The data derive from a study of T cell repertoires in cytomegalovirus infection. Study overall: Researchers turned to recently identified HLA-C-restricted CMV epitopes as well as well-studied HLA-B-restricted ones. CMV infection together with matching HLA type was indicated by public TCR beta signatures.

TCRdb re-derived calls from the reads in MiXCR, one entry per CDR3 protein. The sample lists approximately 730,000 distinct CDR3 sequences, 33% occurring once. General observations from the study: Predominance within the ex vivo response was attributable to HLA-C-restricted CMV-specific TCR beta clonotypes.

The trim removed 5 bases at V and 1 base at J, leaving 9 bases unmatched. CDR1 is SGHTA and CDR2 is FQGNSA in the germline V gene. There are 16 residues in the CDR3. The V gene is TRBV7-2, the J gene TRBJ1-1; 8 bases line up with TRBD1. This clonotype was sampled from a human donor in good health (CMV status not recorded). Some clones in this sample may be carry-over from other donors' samples. The material sequenced was cultured PBMCs, taken from culture after CMV antigen stimulation. CDR3 DNA: TGTGCCAGCAGCCTTAGACAGGGGTGGGGGAACACTGAAGCTTTCTTT. This sequence encodes CASSLRQGWGNTEAFF.